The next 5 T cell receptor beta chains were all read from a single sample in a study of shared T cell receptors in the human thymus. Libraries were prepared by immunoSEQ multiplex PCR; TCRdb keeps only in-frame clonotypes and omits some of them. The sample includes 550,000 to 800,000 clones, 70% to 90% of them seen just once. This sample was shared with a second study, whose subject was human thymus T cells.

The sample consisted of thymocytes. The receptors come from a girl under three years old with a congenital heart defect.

In DNA, the CDR3 is TGTGCCAGCAGGAACGTTCCTCGGGGAGAAGAGACCTACGAGCAGTACTTC. Translation gives CASRNVPRGEETYEQYF. The chain has TRBV7-9 and TRBJ2-7; D might be TRBD2 (5 bases). The CDR3 has 17 residues. Germline CDR1 and CDR2: SEHNR and FQNEAQ (reference sequence). With 6 bases removed from V and 2 bases from J, the gap between germline ends came to 23 bases.

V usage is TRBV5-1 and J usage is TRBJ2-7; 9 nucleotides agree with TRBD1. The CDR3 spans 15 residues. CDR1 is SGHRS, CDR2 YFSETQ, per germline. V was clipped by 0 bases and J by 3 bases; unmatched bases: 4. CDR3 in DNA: TGCGCCAGCAGCTTGGGGGACAGGGCATACTACGAGCAGTACTTC. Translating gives CASSLGDRAYYEQYF.

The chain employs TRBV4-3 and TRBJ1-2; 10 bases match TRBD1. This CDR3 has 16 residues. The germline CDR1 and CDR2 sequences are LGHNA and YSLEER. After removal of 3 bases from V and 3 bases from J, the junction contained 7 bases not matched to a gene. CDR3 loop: CASSHKGDRGDYGYTF. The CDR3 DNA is TGCGCCAGCAGCCATAAAGGGGACAGGGGTGACTATGGCTACACCTTC.

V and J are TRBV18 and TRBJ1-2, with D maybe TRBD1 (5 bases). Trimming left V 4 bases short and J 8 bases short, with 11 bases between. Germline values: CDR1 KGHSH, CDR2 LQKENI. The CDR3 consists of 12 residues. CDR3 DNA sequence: TGTGCCAGCTCACTCGGTTACAGGGGCTACACCTTC. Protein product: CASSLGYRGYTF.

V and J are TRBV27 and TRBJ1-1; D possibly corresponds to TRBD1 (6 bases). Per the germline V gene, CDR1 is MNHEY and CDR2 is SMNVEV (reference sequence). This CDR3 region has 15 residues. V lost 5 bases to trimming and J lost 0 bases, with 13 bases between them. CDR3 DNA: TGTGCCAGCAGTAGGACAGCCGGGATGAACACTGAAGCTTTCTTT. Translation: CASSRTAGMNTEAFF.